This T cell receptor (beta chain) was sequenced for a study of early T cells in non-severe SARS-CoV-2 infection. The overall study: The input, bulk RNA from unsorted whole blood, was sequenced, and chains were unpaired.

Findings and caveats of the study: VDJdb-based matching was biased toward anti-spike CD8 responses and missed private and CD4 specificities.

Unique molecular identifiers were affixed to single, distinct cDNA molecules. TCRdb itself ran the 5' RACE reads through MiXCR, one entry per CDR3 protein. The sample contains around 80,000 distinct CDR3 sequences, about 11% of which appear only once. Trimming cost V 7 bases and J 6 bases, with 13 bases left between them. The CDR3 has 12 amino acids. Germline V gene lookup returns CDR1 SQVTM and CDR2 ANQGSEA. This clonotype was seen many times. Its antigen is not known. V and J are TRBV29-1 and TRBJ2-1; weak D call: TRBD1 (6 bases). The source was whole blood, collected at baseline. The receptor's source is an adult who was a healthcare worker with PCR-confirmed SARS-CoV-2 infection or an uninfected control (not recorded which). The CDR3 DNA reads TGCAGCGCCCTTAGGACAGCCAATGAGCAGTTCTTC. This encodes CSALRTANEQFF.